The 14 T cell receptor beta chains listed next were all sequenced from one sample in a study of T cells in Graves' hyperthyroidism and ophthalmopathy. Regions amplified from RNA transcripts were the TCR beta CDR3 regions. Primed by the HTBI set, a first-round RT-PCR was run on the TCR CDR3. MiXCR, run by TCRdb on the multiplex PCR reads, gives a single entry per CDR3 protein. The table includes some 140,000 distinct CDR3 sequences, over 20% detected once. Sequencing used blood. These receptors were obtained from a woman between 50 and 59 years old with Graves' hyperthyroidism that later progressed to Graves' ophthalmopathy.

This clonotype was seen many times. J is TRBJ2-7 and V is TRBV11-2; 8 nucleotides agree with TRBD1. CDR3 length: 14 amino acids. Germline loops: CDR1 SGHAT, CDR2 FQNNGV. Trimming removed 6 bases from V and 2 bases from J; junction bases left unmatched: 6. CDR3 in DNA: TGTGCCAGCAGGCTCGCAGGGGGCACCTACGAGCAGTACTTC. Amino acids: CASRLAGGTYEQYF.

This clonotype was seen a few times. The V gene is TRBV7-9, the J gene TRBJ2-1, with 14 positions matching TRBD2. Per the germline V gene, CDR1 is SEHNR and CDR2 is FQNEAQ (reference sequence). This CDR3 spans 18 amino acids. After removal of 5 bases from V and 8 bases from J, the junction contained 14 bases not matched to a gene. For the CDR3, the DNA is TGTGCCAGCAGCCCCAAGGCAGGGACTAGCGGGAGCGGATATGAGCAGTTCTTC. Translated: CASSPKAGTSGSGYEQFF.

The chain is built from TRBV11-3 and TRBJ2-7, with D unresolved. Germline V gene sequence: CDR1 SGHNT, CDR2 YENEEA. The CDR3 consists of 13 residues. V lost 5 bases and J 3 bases, leaving 11 bases between the germline ends. CDR3 sequence: CASSPQAGYEQYF. DNA for the CDR3: TGTGCCAGCAGCCCTCAGGCAGGCTACGAGCAGTACTTC. Full variable domain (outside the CDR3, taken from reference TRBV11-3 and TRBJ2-7): EAGVVQSPRYKIIEKKQPVAFWCNPISGHNTLYWYLQNLGQGPELLIRYENEEAVDDSQLPKDRFSAERLKGVDSTLKIQPAELGDSAVYLCASSPQAGYEQYFGPGTRLTVT.

The table lists this clonotype with many counts. The genes are TRBV6-2 or TRBV6-3 and TRBJ2-7; 10 positions match TRBD2. The CDR3 runs to 15 residues. Germline V gene data show CDR1 as MNHEY and CDR2 as SVGEGT. V shed 2 bases, J shed 5 bases, and the junction held 6 bases outside the gene matches. CDR3 residues: CASSYKAGGPHEQYF. The CDR3 DNA reads TGTGCCAGCAGTTACAAAGCGGGAGGGCCTCACGAGCAGTACTTC.

This clonotype appeared many times. The chain is built from TRBV12-3 or TRBV12-4 and TRBJ1-5; D is possibly TRBD1 (5 bases). The CDR3 is made up of 16 amino acids. V lost 3 bases and J lost 1, with 13 bases in between. The CDR3, as DNA: TGTGCCAGCAGTTTTTCGGCGGGGCGGAGCAATCAGCCCCAGCATTTT. Translated, it gives CASSFSAGRSNQPQHF.

The chain combines TRBV19 with TRBJ2-7, with 7 bases identical to TRBD2. Germline assignment: CDR1 LNHDA and CDR2 SQIVND (reference sequence). CDR3 length: 16 residues. V dropped 7 bases and J dropped 2; count of bases not matched to a gene: 14. The CDR3 nucleotides read TGTGCCAGTACCCAAGGGCTGGGAGGGGAGGCCTACGAGCAGTACTTC. This encodes CASTQGLGGEAYEQYF. The complete variable domain, with remaining parts taken from reference TRBV19 and TRBJ2-7, reads DGGITQSPKYLFRKEGQNVTLSCEQNLNHDAMYWYRQDPGQGLRLIYYSQIVNDFQKGDIAEGYSVSREKKESFPLTVTSAQKNPTAFYLCASTQGLGGEAYEQYFGPGTRLTVT.

This chain links TRBV18 with TRBJ1-4; 7 nucleotides match TRBD1. Per germline, CDR1 KGHSH and CDR2 LQKENI. The CDR3 covers 17 residues. Unmatched junction bases numbered 12, after V lost 1 base and J lost 7 bases. In DNA, the CDR3 is TGTGCCAGCTCACCACTTTCGAGGGGGCAGGTTGGTGAAAAACTGTTTTTT. It specifies CASSPLSRGQVGEKLFF. The full variable domain, in which reference TRBV18 and TRBJ1-4 provide the parts outside the CDR3, is NAGVMQNPRHLVRRRGQEARLRCSPMKGHSHVYWYRQLPEEGLKFMVYLQKENIIDESGMPKERFSAEFPKEGPSILRIQQVVRGDSAAYFCASSPLSRGQVGEKLFFGSGTQLSVL.

Notes on this clonotype: This may come from a read error, since a much larger clone is one base off. The chain recombines TRBV7-2 with TRBJ2-5; 10 bases are shared with TRBD2. There are 16 residues in the CDR3. V was pared by 2 bases and J by 4 bases, with 7 bases of the junction left unmatched. CDR1 is SGHTA and CDR2 is FQGNSA in the germline V gene. The chain's CDR3 is CASSLRTSGERETQYF. The DNA for the CDR3 is TGTGCCAGCAGCTTACGGACTAGCGGAGAGCGAGAGACCCAGTACTTC.

This clonotype was seen at least ten times. One end of the junction is discordant with germline, which a read error may explain. The chain joins TRBV20-1 to TRBJ2-1; D is uncertain. The CDR3 contains 14 residues. In germline, CDR1 is DFQATT, CDR2 SNEGSKA (reference sequence). CDR3 nucleotide sequence: TGCAGTGCTAGCCCCGCCGGGTCCTTCAATGAGCAGTTCTTC. It is translated as CSASPAGSFNEQFF.

This clonotype was detected a few times. The chain recombines TRBV10-1 with TRBJ2-2; a possible D gene is TRBD1 (5 bases). CDR3 length: 15 residues. V lost 5 bases and J 2 bases, leaving 12 bases between the germline ends. CDR1 and CDR2 from the germline V gene are WNHNN and SYGVQD (reference sequence). CDR3 residues: CASSNRLPNTGELFF. The DNA of the CDR3 is TGCGCCAGCAGTAACAGGCTTCCAAACACCGGGGAGCTGTTTTTT.

This clonotype has at least ten counts. This chain joins TRBV30 and TRBJ1-1; D unresolved. Germline CDR1 reads GTSNPN; CDR2 reads SVGIG (reference sequence). V lost 0 bases and J lost 6, with 11 bases in between. The CDR3 is 13 amino acids. CDR3 bases: TGTGCCTGGAGTGTACACGCAAGCGCTGAAGCTTTCTTT. Protein product: CAWSVHASAEAFF.

This clonotype was seen at least ten times. V usage is TRBV18 and J usage is TRBJ1-5, with D unresolved. The CDR3 is made up of 16 amino acids. V dropped 0 bases and J dropped 5 bases, with 14 bases sitting between them. Looked up from germline, CDR1 is KGHSH and CDR2 is LQKENI. The CDR3, as DNA: TGTGCCAGCTCACCACCGGCCAGGTCGAGGGATCAGCCCCAGCATTTT. As protein: CASSPPARSRDQPQHF. The whole variable domain, filled in from reference TRBV18 and TRBJ1-5, reads NAGVMQNPRHLVRRRGQEARLRCSPMKGHSHVYWYRQLPEEGLKFMVYLQKENIIDESGMPKERFSAEFPKEGPSILRIQQVVRGDSAAYFCASSPPARSRDQPQHFGDGTRLSIL.

This clonotype was observed a few times. The chain is built from TRBV9 and TRBJ2-5; D is uncertain. Trimming took off 9 bases at V and 8 bases at J, with 5 bases between the two ends. Germline loops: CDR1 SGDLS, CDR2 YYNGEE. There are 8 residues in the CDR3. CDR3 protein: CAIATQYF. CDR3 in DNA: TGTGCCATCGCTACCCAGTACTTC.

This clonotype came up many times. CDR3 amino acids: CASSLQGPASYEQYF. DNA for the CDR3: TGTGCCAGCAGCTTACAAGGCCCTGCCTCCTACGAGCAGTACTTC. The chain recombines TRBV7-3 with TRBJ2-7; no reliable D call. Trimming took 2 bases from V and 0 from J, leaving 11 bases between them. Germline loops: CDR1 SGHTA, CDR2 FQGTGA. The CDR3 runs 15 residues.